The 7 T cell receptor beta chains below all came from one sample that was sequenced in a study of identical twins. TCRdb passed the 5' RACE reads through MiXCR, listing each CDR3 protein once. The table shows about 240,000 distinct CDR3 sequences, with more than 9.5% occurring only once. The same specimen was also included in a second study, on yellow fever vaccine responses in identical twins.

Input material: memory (CD45RO+) T cells sorted from blood. The source of these receptors is a woman aged 18-35 years in good health.

This clonotype was seen repeatedly, ten times or more. This chain uses TRBV6-2 or TRBV6-3 with TRBJ2-6, with TRBD1 as a possible D gene (5 bases). Germline-derived CDR1 and CDR2 are MNHEY and SVGEGT. The ends were cut back, 7 bases at V and 0 bases at J, with 10 bases in the middle. This CDR3 contains 15 residues. CDR3 protein: CASTPDTSGANVLTF. The CDR3 DNA reads as TGTGCCAGCACTCCGGACACCTCTGGGGCCAACGTCCTGACTTTC.

V usage is TRBV10-1 and J usage is TRBJ1-1; D perhaps matches TRBD1 (5 bases). The V and J ends lost 6 bases and 4 bases respectively, with 15 bases between them. The CDR3 spans 14 residues. Germline CDR1 is WNHNN and CDR2 is SYGVQD (reference sequence). CDR3 nucleotide sequence: TGCGCCAGCAGCTCCGGGACGGCAGGCACTGAAGCTTTCTTT. It encodes CASSSGTAGTEAFF.

The chain has TRBV20-1 and TRBJ1-3, with 10 bases matching TRBD1. The junction had 5 bases not matched to a gene; V was cut back by 1 base and J by 2 bases. The CDR3 is 16 residues long. CDR1 DFQATT and CDR2 SNEGSKA come from the germline V gene (reference sequence). Here the CDR3 reads CSARAGDRGPGNTIYF. The CDR3 DNA reads as TGCAGTGCTAGAGCTGGTGACAGGGGGCCTGGAAACACCATATATTTT.

At least ten counts were recorded for this clonotype. This chain uses TRBV3-1 with TRBJ2-1; D is unresolved. Trimming left V 0 bases short and J 9 bases short, with 21 bases between. The CDR3 covers 17 residues. The germline V gene encodes CDR1 LGHDT and CDR2 YNNKEL (reference sequence). CDR3 sequence (DNA): TGTGCCAGCAGCCAAGATACGGCGGTACCCCCATCAATTGAGCAGTTCTTC. It specifies CASSQDTAVPPSIEQFF.

Regarding this clonotype: This may come from a read error, since a much larger clone is one base off. This sequence joins TRBV29-1 and TRBJ2-1; no clear D. Trimming took off 3 bases at V and 2 bases at J, with 11 bases between the two ends. Looked up from germline, CDR1 is SQVTM and CDR2 is ANQGSEA. The CDR3 length is 14 residues. The CDR3 bases are TGCAGCGTTGACGGATCAAACCCCTACAATGAGCAGTTCTTC. Its protein product is CSVDGSNPYNEQFF.

This clonotype was seen ten or more times. The chain links TRBV5-1 to TRBJ2-1, with 7 positions matching TRBD2. Germline trimming cut 0 bases from V and 4 bases from J; bases unmatched to any gene: 1. This CDR3 spans 14 amino acids. CDR1 is SGHRS, CDR2 YFSETQ, per germline. CDR3 residues: CASSLGLAYNEQFF. CDR3 nucleotides: TGCGCCAGCAGCTTGGGACTAGCATACAATGAGCAGTTCTTC.

V gene TRBV11-2 combines with J gene TRBJ2-5; 16 bases are shared with TRBD2. CDR3 length: 21 amino acids. With 5 bases clipped from V and 3 bases from J, the junction kept 18 bases outside the gene matches. Germline lookup yields CDR1 SGHAT and CDR2 FQNNGV. This CDR3 is CASSALKPAGTSGGAEETQYF. In DNA form, the CDR3 reads TGTGCCAGCAGCGCATTAAAGCCGGCCGGGACTAGCGGGGGGGCAGAAGAGACCCAGTACTTC.